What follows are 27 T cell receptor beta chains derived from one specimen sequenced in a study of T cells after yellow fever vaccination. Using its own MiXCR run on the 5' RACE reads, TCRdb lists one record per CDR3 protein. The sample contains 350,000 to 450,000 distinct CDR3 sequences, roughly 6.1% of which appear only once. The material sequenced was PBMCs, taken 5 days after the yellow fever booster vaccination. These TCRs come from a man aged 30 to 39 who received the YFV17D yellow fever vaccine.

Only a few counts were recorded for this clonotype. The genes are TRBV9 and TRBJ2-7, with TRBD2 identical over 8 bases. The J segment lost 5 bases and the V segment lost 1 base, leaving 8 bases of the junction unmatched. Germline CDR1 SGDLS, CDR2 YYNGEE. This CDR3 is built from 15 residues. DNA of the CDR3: TGTGCCAGCAGCGTATCCGCTAGCGGGTCAGACGAGCAGTACTTC. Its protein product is CASSVSASGSDEQYF.

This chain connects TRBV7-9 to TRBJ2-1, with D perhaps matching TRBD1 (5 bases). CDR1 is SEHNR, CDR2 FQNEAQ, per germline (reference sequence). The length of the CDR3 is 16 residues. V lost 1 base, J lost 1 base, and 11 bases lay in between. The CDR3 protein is CASSLVGVPSYNEQFF. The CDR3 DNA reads TGTGCCAGCAGCTTAGTAGGGGTACCATCCTACAATGAGCAGTTCTTC.

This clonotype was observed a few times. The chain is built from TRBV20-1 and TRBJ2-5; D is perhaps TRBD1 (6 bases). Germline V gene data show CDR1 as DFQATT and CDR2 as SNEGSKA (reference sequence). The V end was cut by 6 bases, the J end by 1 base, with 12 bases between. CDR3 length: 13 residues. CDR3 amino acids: CSAQQGSQETQYF. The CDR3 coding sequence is TGCAGTGCCCAACAGGGTTCCCAAGAGACCCAGTACTTC.

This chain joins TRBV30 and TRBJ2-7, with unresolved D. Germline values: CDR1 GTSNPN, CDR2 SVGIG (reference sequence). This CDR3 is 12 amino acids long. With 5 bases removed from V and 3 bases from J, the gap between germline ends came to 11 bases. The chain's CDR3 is CAWAALDYEQYF. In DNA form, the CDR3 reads TGTGCCTGGGCTGCCCTCGACTACGAGCAGTACTTC.

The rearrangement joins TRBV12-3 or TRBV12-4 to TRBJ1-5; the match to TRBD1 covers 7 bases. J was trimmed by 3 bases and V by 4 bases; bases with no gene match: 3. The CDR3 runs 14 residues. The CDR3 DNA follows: TGTGCCAGCAGTTATGGACAGGCCAATCAGCCCCAGCATTTT. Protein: CASSYGQANQPQHF.

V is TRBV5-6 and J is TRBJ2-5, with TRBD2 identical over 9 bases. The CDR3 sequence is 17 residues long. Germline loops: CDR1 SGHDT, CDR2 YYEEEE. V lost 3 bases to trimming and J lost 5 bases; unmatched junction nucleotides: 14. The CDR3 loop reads CASSWGEVAGVWETQYF. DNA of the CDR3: TGTGCCAGCAGCTGGGGAGAAGTAGCGGGAGTTTGGGAGACCCAGTACTTC.

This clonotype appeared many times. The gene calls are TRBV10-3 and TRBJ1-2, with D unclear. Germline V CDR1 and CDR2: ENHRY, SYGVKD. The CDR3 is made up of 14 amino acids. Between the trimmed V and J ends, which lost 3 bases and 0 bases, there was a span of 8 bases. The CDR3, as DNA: TGTGCCATCAGTGATGGGGTAGCTAACTATGGCTACACCTTC. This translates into CAISDGVANYGYTF.

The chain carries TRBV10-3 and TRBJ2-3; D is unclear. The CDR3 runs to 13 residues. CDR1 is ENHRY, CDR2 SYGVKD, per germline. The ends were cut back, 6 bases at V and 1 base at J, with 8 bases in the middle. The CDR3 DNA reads TGTGCCATCAGCATGGACGGCACAGATACGCAGTATTTT. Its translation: CAISMDGTDTQYF.

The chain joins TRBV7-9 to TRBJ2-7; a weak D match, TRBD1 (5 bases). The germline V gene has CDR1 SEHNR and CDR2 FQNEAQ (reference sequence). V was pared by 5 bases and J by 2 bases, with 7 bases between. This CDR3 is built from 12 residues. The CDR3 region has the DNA TGTGCCAGCAGCACAGGCCCCTACGAGCAGTACTTC. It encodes CASSTGPYEQYF.

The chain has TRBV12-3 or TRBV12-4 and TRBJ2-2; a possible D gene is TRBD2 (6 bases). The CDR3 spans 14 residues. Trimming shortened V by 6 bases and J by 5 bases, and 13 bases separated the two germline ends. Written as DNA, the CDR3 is TGTGCCAGCAGGGCCGGGACTTCGACCGGGGAGCTGTTTTTT. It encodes CASRAGTSTGELFF.

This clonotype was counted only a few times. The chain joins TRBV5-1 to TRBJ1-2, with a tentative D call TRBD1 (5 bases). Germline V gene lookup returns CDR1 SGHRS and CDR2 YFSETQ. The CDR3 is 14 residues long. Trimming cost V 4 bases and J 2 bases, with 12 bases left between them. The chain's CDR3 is CASSERTPNYGYTF. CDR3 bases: TGCGCCAGCAGCGAAAGGACACCGAACTATGGCTACACCTTC.

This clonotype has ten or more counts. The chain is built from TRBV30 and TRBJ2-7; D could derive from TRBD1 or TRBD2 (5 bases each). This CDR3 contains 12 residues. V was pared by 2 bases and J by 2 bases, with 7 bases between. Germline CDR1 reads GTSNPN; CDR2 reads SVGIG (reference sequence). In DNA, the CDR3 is TGTGCCTGGAGTAGGGACGCCTACGAGCAGTACTTC. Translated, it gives CAWSRDAYEQYF.

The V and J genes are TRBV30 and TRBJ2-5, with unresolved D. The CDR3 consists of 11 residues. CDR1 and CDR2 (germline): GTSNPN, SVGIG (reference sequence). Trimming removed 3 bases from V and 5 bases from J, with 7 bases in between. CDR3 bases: TGTGCCTGGAGCCCCATGGAGACCCAGTACTTC. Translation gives CAWSPMETQYF.

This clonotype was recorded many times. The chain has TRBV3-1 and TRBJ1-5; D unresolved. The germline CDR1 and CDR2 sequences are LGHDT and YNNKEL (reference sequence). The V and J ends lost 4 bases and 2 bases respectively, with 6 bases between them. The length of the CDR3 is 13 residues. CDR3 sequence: CASSPAGNQPQHF. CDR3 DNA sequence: TGTGCCAGCAGCCCGGCGGGCAATCAGCCCCAGCATTTT.

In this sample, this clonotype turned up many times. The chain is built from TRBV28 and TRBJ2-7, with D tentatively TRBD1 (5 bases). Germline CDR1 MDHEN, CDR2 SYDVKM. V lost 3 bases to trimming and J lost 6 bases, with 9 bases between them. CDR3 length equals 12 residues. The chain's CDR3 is CASSFRQGEQYF. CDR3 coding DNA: TGTGCCAGCAGTTTCAGGCAGGGCGAGCAGTACTTC. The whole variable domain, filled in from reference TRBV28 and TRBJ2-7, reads DVKVTQSSRYLVKRTGEKVFLECVQDMDHENMFWYRQDPGLGLRLIYFSYDVKMKEKGDIPEGYSVSREKKERFSLILESASTNQTSMYLCASSFRQGEQYFGPGTRLTVT.

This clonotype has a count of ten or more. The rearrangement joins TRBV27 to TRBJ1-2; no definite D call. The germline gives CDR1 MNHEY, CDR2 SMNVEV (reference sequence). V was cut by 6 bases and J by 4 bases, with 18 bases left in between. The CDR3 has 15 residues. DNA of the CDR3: TGTGCCAGCAGACCCGATGGTTTACCTCTCTATGGCTACACCTTC. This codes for CASRPDGLPLYGYTF.

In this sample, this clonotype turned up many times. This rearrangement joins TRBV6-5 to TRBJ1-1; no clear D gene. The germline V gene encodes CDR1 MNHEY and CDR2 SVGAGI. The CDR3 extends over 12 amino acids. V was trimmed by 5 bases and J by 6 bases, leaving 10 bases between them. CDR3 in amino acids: CASSANYAEAFF. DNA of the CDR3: TGTGCCAGCAGTGCCAACTACGCTGAAGCTTTCTTT.

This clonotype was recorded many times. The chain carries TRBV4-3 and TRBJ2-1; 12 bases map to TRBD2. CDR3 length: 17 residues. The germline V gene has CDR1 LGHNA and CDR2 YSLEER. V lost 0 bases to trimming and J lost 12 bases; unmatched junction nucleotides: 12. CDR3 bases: TGCGCCAGCAGCCAAGATATAGGACTAGCGGGGCCCAGGGGGCAGTTCTTC. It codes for CASSQDIGLAGPRGQFF.

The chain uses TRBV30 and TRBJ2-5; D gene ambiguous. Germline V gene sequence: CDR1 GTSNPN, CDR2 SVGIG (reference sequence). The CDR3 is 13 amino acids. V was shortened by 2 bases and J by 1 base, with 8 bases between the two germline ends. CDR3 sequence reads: CAWSTQLQETQYF. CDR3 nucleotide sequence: TGTGCCTGGAGTACACAACTCCAAGAGACCCAGTACTTC.

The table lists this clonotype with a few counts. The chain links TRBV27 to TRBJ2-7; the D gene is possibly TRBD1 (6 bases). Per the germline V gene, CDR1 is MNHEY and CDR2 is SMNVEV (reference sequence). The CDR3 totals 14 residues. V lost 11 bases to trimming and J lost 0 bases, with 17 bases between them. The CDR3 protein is CAELYRDNSYEQYF. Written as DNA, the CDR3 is TGTGCCGAACTTTACCGGGACAACTCCTACGAGCAGTACTTC.

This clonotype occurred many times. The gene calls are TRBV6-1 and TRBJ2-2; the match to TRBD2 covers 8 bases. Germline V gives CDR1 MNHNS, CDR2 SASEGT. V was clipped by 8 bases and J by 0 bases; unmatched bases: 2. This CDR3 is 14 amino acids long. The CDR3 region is CASRGLANTGELFF. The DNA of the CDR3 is TGTGCCAGCCGGGGACTAGCGAACACCGGGGAGCTGTTTTTT.

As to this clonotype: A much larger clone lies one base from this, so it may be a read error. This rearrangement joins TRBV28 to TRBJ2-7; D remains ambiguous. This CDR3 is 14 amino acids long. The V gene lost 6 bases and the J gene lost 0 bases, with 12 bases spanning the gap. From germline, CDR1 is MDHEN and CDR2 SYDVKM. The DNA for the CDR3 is TGTGCCAGCAGCCGCGCTTGGGCCTCCTACGAGCAGTACTTC. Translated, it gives CASSRAWASYEQYF.

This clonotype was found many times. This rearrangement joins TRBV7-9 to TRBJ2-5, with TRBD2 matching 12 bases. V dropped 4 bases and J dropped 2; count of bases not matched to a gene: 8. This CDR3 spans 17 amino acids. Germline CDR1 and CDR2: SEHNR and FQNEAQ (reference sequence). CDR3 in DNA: TGTGCCAGCAGCTCCCCGGCCGGACTAGCGGGACAAGAGACCCAGTACTTC. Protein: CASSSPAGLAGQETQYF.

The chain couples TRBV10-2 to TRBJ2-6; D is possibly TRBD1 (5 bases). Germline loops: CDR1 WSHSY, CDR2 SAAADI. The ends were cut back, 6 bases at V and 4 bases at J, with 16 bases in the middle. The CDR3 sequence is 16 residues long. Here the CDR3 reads CASRGGALSGANVLTF. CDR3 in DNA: TGCGCCAGCAGGGGTGGGGCCCTGTCCGGGGCCAACGTCCTGACTTTC.

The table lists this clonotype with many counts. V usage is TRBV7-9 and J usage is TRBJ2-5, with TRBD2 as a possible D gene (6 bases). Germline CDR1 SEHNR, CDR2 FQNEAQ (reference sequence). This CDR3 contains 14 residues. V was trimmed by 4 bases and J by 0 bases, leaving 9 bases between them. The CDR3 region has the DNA TGTGCCAGCAGCTATGGGGGGTACCAAGAGACCCAGTACTTC. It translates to CASSYGGYQETQYF.

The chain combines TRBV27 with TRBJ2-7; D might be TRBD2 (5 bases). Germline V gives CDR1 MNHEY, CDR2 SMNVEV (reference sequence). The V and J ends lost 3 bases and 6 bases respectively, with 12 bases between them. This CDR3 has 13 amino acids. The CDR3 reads CASSLFEGREQYF. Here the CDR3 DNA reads TGTGCCAGCAGTTTGTTTGAGGGCCGCGAGCAGTACTTC.

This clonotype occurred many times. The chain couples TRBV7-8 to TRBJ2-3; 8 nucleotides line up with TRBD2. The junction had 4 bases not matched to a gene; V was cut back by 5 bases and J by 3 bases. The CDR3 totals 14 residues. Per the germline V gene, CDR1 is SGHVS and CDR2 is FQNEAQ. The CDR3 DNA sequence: TGTGCCAGCAGCCCGATAGCGGGAACAGATACGCAGTATTTT. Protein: CASSPIAGTDTQYF.